This T cell receptor beta chain appears in the sequencing data of a study of blood T cells in healthy people across ages (dated by TCRdb to the mid-2010s). Study-wide context: In model experiments, roughly one uniquely barcoded TCR beta cDNA molecule per two T cells was captured by template switching. For two donors (one aged 18 to 29 and one aged 80 or older), the study analyzed two additional independent replicas of 1 million unique cDNA reads from the same blood draw. Age-related changes in TCR beta repertoire diversity were measured in the study by deep sequencing normalized with unique cDNA molecular identifiers. Four age groups were formed from the donors: young (average 16 years), middle-aged (more than 35), aged (approximately 60) and long-lived (more than 75). Paper-wide results and their limitations: There was a strong correlation between observed TCR beta diversity and the percentage of naive T cells measured by flow cytometry. Because profiling used bulk unsorted PBMCs, naive and antigen-experienced compartments could not be compared conclusively. Because donor CMV infection status was unknown, age-related changes in expanded clonotypes were potentially confounded. The long-lived group showed more naive CD4+ T cells, fewer expanded clones and increased TCR diversity than the aged group, suggesting age selection. Estimates of total diversity based on one million sequenced T cells were considered lower bounds and underestimates. As age increased, observed TCR beta diversity per million T cells dropped in a roughly linear way, and a significant reduction was already evident by age 40.

From cysteine to phenylalanine, the CDR3 is 18 amino acids long. The retained sequence is limited to the CDR3, 54 bases, with the frame set at the first base. Based on the germline V gene (reference sequence), the CDR1 and CDR2 sequences are PRHDT and FYEKMQ. V has 5 bases trimmed and J has 6 bases trimmed; junction bases matching no gene number 16. The donors were a few dozen Caucasian individuals from Russia, aged 6 to 90 years, who were systemically healthy. Each donor gave approximately 10 milliliters of peripheral blood, collected into EDTA-treated Vacutainer tubes. Ficoll-Paque density-gradient centrifugation was used to isolate PBMCs, with at least 7 million obtained per sample. Trizol reagent was used to extract total RNA from the PBMCs, yielding at least 5.5 micrograms per sample. The percentages of naive CD45RAhigh/CD27high T cells were determined by flow cytometry on a PBMC aliquot from every donor.

Libraries were prepared through 5' RACE. TCRdb lists the instrument as Illumina HiSeq 2500. A second roughly 7 to 11 cycle PCR used a sample-barcoded 5' primer and a J-beta primer mix. A template-switch 5' adaptor carrying 12 random nucleotides introduced a unique molecular identifier onto each TCR beta cDNA molecule. Each sample yielded at least 2.5 million CDR3-containing paired-end reads. First-strand cDNA synthesis was performed from all RNA using the Mint cDNA synthesis kit, with priming by a TRBC-specific oligonucleotide. Following uracil-DNA glycosylase treatment, a first 18-cycle PCR with universal primers M1SS and BC2_uni_R was performed on all cDNA. The published analysis was carried out like this. For normalization, 1 million high-quality reads, each with a distinct molecular identifier, were randomly selected from each sample. Instead of being binned into consensus sequences, reads with shared molecular identifiers were discarded. CDR3 identification, clonotype clustering and error correction used MiTCR with a Q25 quality threshold and the strictest error-elimination algorithm. A nonparametric unseen species model with Euler transformation was used to estimate a lower bound on total TCR beta diversity. The public reads were quality trimmed at Q25 with fastp and then assembled into clones with MiXCR by TCRdb, keeping productive beta chains. Under each unique CDR3 protein, matching rows form one entry showing the most common genes and DNA. What appears here as the V and J calls and clone size reflects TCRdb's work, not the paper's. This sample has roughly 700,000 distinct CDR3 sequences in its table, and 20% to 30% of those were observed once. More than 8.5% of the sample is taken by the ten largest.

This clonotype was found a few times. Its antigen is still unknown. The input lacks base qualities; no much larger clone sits a single base away. The same sample was also used in a study of T cells of mothers and their children. The second study's paper adds: The donors were nine systemically healthy Caucasian individuals, made up of three mothers and their six children. cDNA synthesis used all of the extracted RNA, with around 1.6 ug of RNA in each 15 ul reaction. In the second PCR, the M1S primer introduced both the sample barcodes and 2-4 random nucleotides. Each mother yielded over 9 million TCR beta CDR3 reads and each child a few million reads. Thymic selection similarly shapes TCR recombination output in related and unrelated pairs, with minor effect from inherited differences. Related mother-child pairs always showed normalized repertoire overlap that was slightly higher than in unrelated mother-child pairs, though the difference was never significant. No persistent microchimeric T cell clones were detected, at a sensitivity of around 100 clones per million clonotypes. In the study, deep NGS was used to compare the TCR beta repertoires of mothers and children, and features distinguishing related mother-child pairs from unrelated individuals were sought. Mothers averaged 40 +/- 4 years of age and children averaged roughly 10 +/- 4 years. After adapter ligation was performed with NEBNext reagents, the libraries were sequenced on an Illumina HiSeq 2000 with 100+100 nt paired-end reads. To avoid cross-contamination, the mother libraries and the child libraries were prepared a month apart and sequenced in separate runs. Between about 500,000 and 2,300,000 distinct TCR beta clonotypes were identified per donor. Naive TCR beta clonotypes were estimated from low-frequency clonotypes matched to each donor's FACS-determined naive share, without sorting.

The chain links TRBV13 with TRBJ2-1; 10 central bases correspond to TRBD2. This TCR came from a boy between 10 and 17 years old in good health. Specimen: blood. The CDR3 region reads CASSPATVRAGGINEQFF. The nucleotide sequence reads TGTGCCAGCAGCCCCGCCACCGTAAGAGCGGGAGGGATCAATGAGCAGTTCTTC.